This TCR beta chain derives from a study of T and B cells in COVID-19 patients. Background on the study: COVID-19 patients gave peripheral blood either during active infection or after recovery. Critical illness requiring mechanical ventilation or extracorporeal membrane oxygenation affected 12 of 20 active-infection patients.

Looked up from germline, CDR1 is SQVTM and CDR2 is ANQGSEA. CDR3 size: 11 residues. V was cut by 0 bases and J by 10 bases, with 9 bases left in between. This clonotype is labeled as large (0.1 to 1%). Blood genomic DNA input for TRB amplification was about 240-550 ng. TRB rearrangements were amplified by multiplex PCR with BIOMED2 TRB-A/B primers. TCRdb analysed the multiplex PCR reads with MiXCR anew, one entry per CDR3 protein. The sample comprises thousands of distinct CDR3 sequences, 25% to 35% of which are singletons, and approximately 15% rests with the top ten. Sample: blood. The sequence came from a human donor with active COVID-19. The chain links TRBV29-1 to TRBJ1-2; D might be TRBD1 (5 bases). In DNA form, the CDR3 reads TGCAGCGTTGAAGATCGCAGGGTCTACACCTTC. Amino acids: CSVEDRRVYTF.